The next 22 T cell receptor beta chains were all read from a single sample in a study of blood T cell repertoires in COVID-19 (dated by TCRdb to 2018 to 2020). Library preparation was by the immunoSEQ multiplex PCR assay. Sourced from immuneACCESS, this table was stored by TCRdb with only in-frame sequences that have V and J called. A share of the clones is absent; for the studies checked, an unresolved V gene accounts for under half, and the remainder has no known explanation. The sample has roughly 100,000 clones on record, around 84% of them singletons. The top ten clonotypes cover 26% of the sample. The source material was peripheral blood. These receptors were taken from a man aged 55 to 69 with acute or convalescent COVID-19.

The V gene is TRBV9, the J gene TRBJ2-1, with TRBD2 identical over 10 bases. The germline V gene has CDR1 SGDLS and CDR2 YYNGEE. V lost 1 base, J lost 6 bases, and 7 bases stayed unmatched. This CDR3 region has 16 residues. In nucleotides, the CDR3 is TGTGCCAGCAGCGTACTGTCACTAGCGGGGAGCAATGAGCAGTTCTTC. Amino acid sequence: CASSVLSLAGSNEQFF.

The CDR3 loop is CASSPSLSGELFF. The CDR3 DNA reads TGTGCCAGCAGCCCATCTCTATCCGGGGAGCTGTTTTTT. The chain couples TRBV3-1 (or the pseudogene TRBV3-2) to TRBJ2-2; D remains unclear. Trimming took 4 bases from V and 6 from J, leaving 9 bases between them. In germline, CDR1 is LGHDT, CDR2 YNNKEL (reference sequence). There are 13 residues in the CDR3.

The V gene is TRBV18, the J gene TRBJ1-1; 7 bases agree with TRBD1. CDR1 is KGHSH and CDR2 is LQKENI in the germline V gene. V shed 6 bases and J 5 bases; nucleotides not matched to a gene: 9. CDR3 length equals 14 residues. The CDR3 coding sequence is TGTGCCAGCTCCCCCCGGCAGGGGGAGACTGAAGCTTTCTTT. Its protein product is CASSPRQGETEAFF.

For the CDR3, the DNA is TGCAGTGCTAGTCAACAGACCGAGGGGCCCCAGCATTTT. Protein: CSASQQTEGPQHF. The chain employs TRBV20-1 and TRBJ1-5; the D is unclear. Between the trimmed V and J ends, which lost 3 bases and 9 bases, there was a span of 15 bases. Germline-derived CDR1 and CDR2 are DFQATT and SNEGSKA (reference sequence). CDR3 length: 13 amino acids.

This chain uses TRBV12-3 or TRBV12-4 with TRBJ1-1, with D hard to call. Trimming took off 3 bases at V and 4 bases at J, with 6 bases between the two ends. The CDR3 is 12 amino acids. CDR3 loop: CASSLFSTEAFF. For the CDR3, the DNA is TGTGCCAGCAGTTTGTTCAGCACTGAAGCTTTCTTT.

CDR3: CASSTRLGEYNEQFF. CDR3 sequence (DNA): TGTGCCAGTAGTACCCGACTAGGAGAATACAATGAGCAGTTCTTC. The rearrangement joins TRBV19 to TRBJ2-1, with a tentative D call TRBD2 (6 bases). The V gene's germline CDR1 is LNHDA and CDR2 SQIVND (reference sequence). V shed 4 bases and J shed 4 bases, with 14 bases lying between them. The CDR3 runs 15 residues. Full variable domain (rest looked up from reference TRBV19 and TRBJ2-1): DGGITQSPKYLFRKEGQNVTLSCEQNLNHDAMYWYRQDPGQGLRLIYYSQIVNDFQKGDIAEGYSVSREKKESFPLTVTSAQKNPTAFYLCASSTRLGEYNEQFFGPGTRLTVL.

The rearrangement joins TRBV7-2 to TRBJ1-5; unclear D gene. The CDR3 sequence is 15 residues long. Trimming shortened V by 1 base and J by 2 bases, and 9 bases separated the two germline ends. CDR1 and CDR2 from the germline V gene are SGHTA and FQGNSA. CDR3 sequence reads: CASSLGLGGNQPQHF. The CDR3 DNA is TGTGCCAGCAGCTTAGGGTTGGGCGGCAATCAGCCCCAGCATTTT. The full variable domain, rest sourced from reference TRBV7-2 and TRBJ1-5, is GAGVSQSPSNKVTEKGKDVELRCDPISGHTALYWYRQSLGQGLEFLIYFQGNSAPDKSGLPSDRFSAERTGGSVSTLTIQRTQQEDSAVYLCASSLGLGGNQPQHFGDGTRLSIL.

This clone was detected once. This rearrangement joins TRBV15 to TRBJ1-1, with 12 bases aligning to TRBD1. Trimming cost V 2 bases and J 7 bases; bases outside gene matches: 5. In germline, CDR1 is LNHNV, CDR2 YYDKDF (reference sequence). CDR3 length: 15 amino acids. This CDR3 is CATSRWGQGAGEAFF. The CDR3 DNA reads as TGTGCCACCAGCAGATGGGGACAGGGGGCAGGTGAAGCTTTCTTT.

This chain links TRBV27 with TRBJ2-5; D possibly corresponds to TRBD2 (6 bases). V lost 0 bases, J lost 2 bases, and 7 bases lay in between. This CDR3 is built from 14 residues. Germline CDR1 and CDR2: MNHEY and SMNVEV (reference sequence). CDR3 DNA sequence: TGTGCCAGCAGTTTATCCCGGGGGCAAGAGACCCAGTACTTC. Translated, it gives CASSLSRGQETQYF.

V and J are TRBV27 and TRBJ1-1; 7 bases are a match to TRBD1. Germline CDR1 reads MNHEY; CDR2 reads SMNVEV (reference sequence). Trimming removed 6 bases from V and 7 bases from J; junction bases left unmatched: 8. This CDR3 contains 13 residues. The CDR3 spells CASRWAGGFEAFF. CDR3 DNA sequence: TGTGCCAGCAGGTGGGCAGGGGGATTTGAAGCTTTCTTT.

The chain recombines TRBV24-1 with TRBJ2-7; 11 nucleotides agree with TRBD2. The junction had 5 bases not matched to a gene; V was cut back by 3 bases and J by 2 bases. The germline V gene has CDR1 KGHDR and CDR2 SFDVKD. The CDR3 has 16 amino acids. CDR3 DNA sequence: TGTGCCACCAGTGATACCGGGACTAGCGGTCCCTACGAGCAGTACTTC. This translates into CATSDTGTSGPYEQYF.

This chain joins TRBV21-1 and TRBJ2-5; TRBD2 is taken as the D call from the table, unchecked against the DNA. TRBV21-1 is a recognized pseudogene. The CDR3 runs to 15 residues. The CDR3 here is CASSKEVSREETQYF. The CDR3 DNA sequence: TGTGCCAGCAGCAAAGAGGTATCACGGGAAGAGACCCAGTACTTC.

The chain recombines TRBV7-9 with TRBJ2-3, with D perhaps TRBD1 (5 bases). Germline values: CDR1 SEHNR, CDR2 FQNEAQ (reference sequence). The CDR3 is 15 amino acids. The V gene lost 1 base and the J gene lost 3 bases, with 11 bases spanning the gap. The CDR3 sequence: CASSLVQGGTDTQYF. The CDR3 coding sequence is TGTGCCAGCAGCTTAGTTCAGGGTGGGACAGATACGCAGTATTTT.

The chain has TRBV6-5 and TRBJ2-3; D uncertain. There are 12 residues in the CDR3. Germline CDR1 MNHEY, CDR2 SVGAGI. V was cut by 0 bases and J by 8 bases, with 6 bases left in between. The CDR3 sequence is CASSYSSGTQYF. The CDR3 nucleotides are TGTGCCAGCAGTTACTCTAGTGGTACGCAGTATTTT.

The rearrangement uses TRBV2 and TRBJ2-6, with D maybe TRBD1 (5 bases). From germline, CDR1 is SNHLY and CDR2 FYNNEI. Trimming took off 9 bases at V and 4 bases at J, with 19 bases between the two ends. The CDR3 has 16 amino acids. CDR3 protein: CARSWAGKLGANVLTF. In nucleotides, the CDR3 is TGTGCCAGGTCCTGGGCAGGGAAATTAGGGGCCAACGTCCTGACTTTC.

As concerns this clone: The same CDR3 can be traced to other DNA sequences in this sample. The rearrangement uses TRBV29-1 and TRBJ1-1; D possibly corresponds to TRBD1 (6 bases). Trimming took 6 bases from V and 0 from J, leaving 11 bases between them. There are 13 residues in the CDR3. Germline CDR1 and CDR2: SQVTM and ANQGSEA. The CDR3, as DNA: TGCAGCGTATCCACAGGGATGAACACTGAAGCTTTCTTT. Residues: CSVSTGMNTEAFF.

The J gene is TRBJ2-1, the V gene TRBV11-1; 8 bases align to TRBD1. V trimming: 5 bases; J trimming: 7 bases; junction bases outside the gene matches: 10. Per the germline V gene, CDR1 is SGHAT and CDR2 is FQDESV (reference sequence). CDR3 length: 15 amino acids. The CDR3 region is CASSPKDRGRNEQFF. CDR3 bases: TGTGCCAGCAGCCCAAAAGACAGGGGCCGGAATGAGCAGTTCTTC.

V gene TRBV18 combines with J gene TRBJ1-1, with D unclear. Trimming cost V 2 bases and J 11 bases, with 18 bases left between them. CDR3 length: 14 residues. CDR1 is KGHSH and CDR2 is LQKENI in the germline V gene. CDR3 region: CASSPILGPGGAFF. The CDR3 nucleotides read TGTGCCAGCTCACCAATCTTGGGCCCCGGTGGGGCTTTCTTT.

The CDR3: CASSLDWQGSLFF. CDR3 bases: TGCGCCAGCAGCTTGGATTGGCAGGGCAGTCTGTTTTTT. V and J are TRBV5-1 and TRBJ1-4, with D possibly TRBD1 on 5 matching bases. The CDR3 length is 13 residues. V lost 0 bases and J lost 14, with 14 bases in between. Germline V lookup: CDR1 SGHRS, CDR2 YFSETQ.

V and J are TRBV28 and TRBJ2-1; 12 bases fit TRBD2. CDR1 and CDR2 (germline): MDHEN, SYDVKM. The CDR3 runs to 15 residues. The V and J ends lost 4 bases and 4 bases, in that order; junction bases with no gene match: 2. The CDR3 sequence is CASSSLAGGYNEQFF. The CDR3 region has the DNA TGTGCCAGCAGTTCCCTAGCGGGAGGGTACAATGAGCAGTTCTTC.

This rearrangement joins TRBV28 to TRBJ1-4; TRBD1 agrees at 7 bases. Germline V gene sequence: CDR1 MDHEN, CDR2 SYDVKM. The CDR3 totals 17 residues. The ends lost 4 bases at V and 5 bases at J; junction bases unmatched: 13. The chain's CDR3 is CASSSPKGAPNNEKLFF. The CDR3 coding sequence is TGTGCCAGCAGTTCTCCAAAGGGGGCGCCCAACAATGAAAAACTGTTTTTT.

The chain has TRBV20-1 and TRBJ2-2; no reliable D call. Germline V gene sequence: CDR1 DFQATT, CDR2 SNEGSKA (reference sequence). The V end was cut by 3 bases, the J end by 6 bases, with 17 bases between. The CDR3 runs to 15 residues. The CDR3 region is CSASFWFRLAGELFF. The CDR3 DNA reads as TGCAGTGCTAGTTTTTGGTTCCGGCTAGCCGGGGAGCTGTTTTTT.